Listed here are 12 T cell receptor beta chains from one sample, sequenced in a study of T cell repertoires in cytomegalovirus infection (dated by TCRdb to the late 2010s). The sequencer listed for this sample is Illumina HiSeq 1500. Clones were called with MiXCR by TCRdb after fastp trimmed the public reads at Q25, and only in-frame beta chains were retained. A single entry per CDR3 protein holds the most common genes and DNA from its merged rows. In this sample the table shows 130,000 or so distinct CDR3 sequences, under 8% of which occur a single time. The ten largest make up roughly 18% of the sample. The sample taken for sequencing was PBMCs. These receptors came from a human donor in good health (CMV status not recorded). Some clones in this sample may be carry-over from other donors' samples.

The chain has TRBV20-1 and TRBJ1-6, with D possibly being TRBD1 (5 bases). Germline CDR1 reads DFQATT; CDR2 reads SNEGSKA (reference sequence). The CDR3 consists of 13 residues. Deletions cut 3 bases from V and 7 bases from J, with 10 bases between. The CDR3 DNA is TGCAGTGCTAGCGGTCGGGGGAATTCACCCCTCCACTTT. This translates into CSASGRGNSPLHF.

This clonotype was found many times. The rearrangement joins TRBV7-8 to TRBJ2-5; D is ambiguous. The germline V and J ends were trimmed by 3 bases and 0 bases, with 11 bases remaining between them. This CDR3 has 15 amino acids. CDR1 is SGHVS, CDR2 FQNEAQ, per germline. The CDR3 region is CASSLTTGYQETQYF. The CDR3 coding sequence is TGTGCCAGCAGCTTGACAACGGGCTACCAAGAGACCCAGTACTTC. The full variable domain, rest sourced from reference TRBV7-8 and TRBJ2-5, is GAGVSQSPRYKVAKRGQDVALRCDPISGHVSLFWYQQALGQGPEFLTYFQNEAQLDKSGLPSDRFFAERPEGSVSTLKIQRTQQEDSAVYLCASSLTTGYQETQYFGPGTRLLVL.

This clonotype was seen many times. CDR3 in amino acids: CASSPRPGTGNNQPQHF. As DNA, the CDR3 is TGTGCCAGCAGTCCACGTCCCGGGACAGGGAACAATCAGCCCCAGCATTTT. The rearrangement links TRBV12-3 or TRBV12-4 to TRBJ1-5; 9 bases map to TRBD1. J was trimmed by 3 bases and V by 5 bases; bases with no gene match: 11. The CDR3 is 17 amino acids.

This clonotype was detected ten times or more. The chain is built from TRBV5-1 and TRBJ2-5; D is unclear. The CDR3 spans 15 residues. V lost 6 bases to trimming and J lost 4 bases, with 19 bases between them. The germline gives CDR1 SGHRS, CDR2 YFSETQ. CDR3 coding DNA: TGCGCCAGCACCTTTGAGGCCGCCCCCGGAGAGACCCAGTACTTC. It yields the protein CASTFEAAPGETQYF.

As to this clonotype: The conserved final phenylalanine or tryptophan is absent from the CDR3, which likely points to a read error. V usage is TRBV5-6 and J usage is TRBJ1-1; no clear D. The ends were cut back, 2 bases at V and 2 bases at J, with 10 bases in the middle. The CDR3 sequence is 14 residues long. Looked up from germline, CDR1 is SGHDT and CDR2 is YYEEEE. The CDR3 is CASSFSGSNTEAFL. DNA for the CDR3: TGTGCCAGCAGCTTCTCCGGTTCCAACACTGAAGCTTTCCTT.

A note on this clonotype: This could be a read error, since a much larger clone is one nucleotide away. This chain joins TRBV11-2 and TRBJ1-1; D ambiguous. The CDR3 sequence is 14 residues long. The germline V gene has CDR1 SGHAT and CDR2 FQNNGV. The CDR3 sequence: CASSRSLGNTEASF. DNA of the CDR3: TGTGCCAGCAGCCGCTCGTTGGGGAACACTGAAGCTTCCTTT.

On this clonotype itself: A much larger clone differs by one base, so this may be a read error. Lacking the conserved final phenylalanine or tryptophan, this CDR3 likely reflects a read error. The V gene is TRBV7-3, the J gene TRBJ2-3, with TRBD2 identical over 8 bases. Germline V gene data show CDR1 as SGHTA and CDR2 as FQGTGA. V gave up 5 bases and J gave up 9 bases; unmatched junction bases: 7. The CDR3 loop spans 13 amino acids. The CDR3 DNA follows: TGTGCCAGCAGCCTTCCCGGCGGGGGGACGCAGTATTTG. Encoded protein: CASSLPGGGTQYL.

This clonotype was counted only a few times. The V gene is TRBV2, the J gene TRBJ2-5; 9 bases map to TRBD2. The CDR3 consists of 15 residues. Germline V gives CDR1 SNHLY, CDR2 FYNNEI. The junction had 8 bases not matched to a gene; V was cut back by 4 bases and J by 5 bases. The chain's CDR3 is CASSADGTSWETQYF. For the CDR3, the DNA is TGTGCCAGCAGTGCGGACGGGACTAGCTGGGAGACCCAGTACTTC.

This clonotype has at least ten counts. The CDR3 protein is CASSPQQGNSETQYF. The CDR3 region has the DNA TGTGCCAGCAGCCCCCAGCAGGGGAACTCGGAGACCCAGTACTTC. The V call is TRBV7-2, the J call TRBJ2-5; D is perhaps TRBD1 (6 bases). V was pared by 5 bases and J by 5 bases, with 18 bases between. The CDR3 has 15 residues. Germline CDR1 is SGHTA and CDR2 is FQGNSA.

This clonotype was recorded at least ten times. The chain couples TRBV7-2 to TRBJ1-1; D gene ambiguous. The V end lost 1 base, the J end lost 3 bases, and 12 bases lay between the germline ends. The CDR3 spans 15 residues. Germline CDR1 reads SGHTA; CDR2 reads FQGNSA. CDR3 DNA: TGTGCCAGCAGCTTAGATGGCACCCGGGACACTGAAGCTTTCTTT. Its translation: CASSLDGTRDTEAFF.

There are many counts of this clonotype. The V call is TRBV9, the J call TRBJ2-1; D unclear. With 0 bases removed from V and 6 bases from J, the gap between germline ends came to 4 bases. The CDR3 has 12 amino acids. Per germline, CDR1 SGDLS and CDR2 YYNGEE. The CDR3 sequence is CASSVAGNEQFF. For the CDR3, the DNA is TGTGCCAGCAGCGTAGCGGGCAATGAGCAGTTCTTC.

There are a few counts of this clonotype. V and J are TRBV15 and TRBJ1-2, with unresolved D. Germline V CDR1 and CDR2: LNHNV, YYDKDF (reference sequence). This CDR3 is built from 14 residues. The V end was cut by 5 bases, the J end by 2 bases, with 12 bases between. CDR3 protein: CATSHDGHNYGYTF. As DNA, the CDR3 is TGTGCCACCAGCCATGATGGGCACAACTATGGCTACACCTTC.